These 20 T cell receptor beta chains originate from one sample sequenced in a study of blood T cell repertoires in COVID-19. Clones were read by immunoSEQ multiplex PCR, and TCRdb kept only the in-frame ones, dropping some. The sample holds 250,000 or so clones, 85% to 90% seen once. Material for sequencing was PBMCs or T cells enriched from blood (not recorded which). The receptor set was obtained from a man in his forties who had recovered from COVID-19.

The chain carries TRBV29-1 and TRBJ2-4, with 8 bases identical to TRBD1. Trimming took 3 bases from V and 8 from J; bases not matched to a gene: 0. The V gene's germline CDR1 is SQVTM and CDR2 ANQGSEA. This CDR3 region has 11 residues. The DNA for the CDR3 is TGCAGCGTTGAGGACAGGGACATTCAGTACTTC. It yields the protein CSVEDRDIQYF.

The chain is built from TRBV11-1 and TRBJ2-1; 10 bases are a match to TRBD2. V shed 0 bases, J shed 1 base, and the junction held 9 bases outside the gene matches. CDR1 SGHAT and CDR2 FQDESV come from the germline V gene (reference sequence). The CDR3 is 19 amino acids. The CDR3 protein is CASSLAGRPSGGSYNEQFF. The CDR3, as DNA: TGTGCCAGCAGCTTAGCGGGGAGGCCTAGCGGGGGATCCTACAATGAGCAGTTCTTC.

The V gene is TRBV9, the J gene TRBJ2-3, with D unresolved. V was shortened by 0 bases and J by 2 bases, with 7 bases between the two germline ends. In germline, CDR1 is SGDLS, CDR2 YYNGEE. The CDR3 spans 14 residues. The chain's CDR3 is CASSVGLVTDTQYF. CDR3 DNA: TGTGCCAGCAGCGTAGGGTTAGTCACAGATACGCAGTATTTT.

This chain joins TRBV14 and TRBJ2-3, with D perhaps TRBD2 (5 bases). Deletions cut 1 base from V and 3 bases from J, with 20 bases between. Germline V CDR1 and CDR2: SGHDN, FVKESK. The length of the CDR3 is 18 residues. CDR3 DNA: TGTGCCAGCAGCCAAGCGCGAAGAGGGATCTTCACGACAGATACGCAGTATTTT. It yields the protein CASSQARRGIFTTDTQYF.

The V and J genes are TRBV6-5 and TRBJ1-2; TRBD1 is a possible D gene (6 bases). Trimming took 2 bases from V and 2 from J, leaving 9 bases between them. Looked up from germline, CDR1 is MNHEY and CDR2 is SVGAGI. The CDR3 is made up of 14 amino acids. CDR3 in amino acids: CASSYGGQNYGYTF. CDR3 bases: TGTGCCAGCAGTTACGGGGGACAAAACTATGGCTACACCTTC.

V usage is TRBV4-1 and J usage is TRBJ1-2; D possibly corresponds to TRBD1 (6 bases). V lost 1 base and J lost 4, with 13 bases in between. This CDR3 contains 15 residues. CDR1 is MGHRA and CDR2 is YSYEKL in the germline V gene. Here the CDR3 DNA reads TGCGCCAGCAGCCAAGTCAGGGGTAGTAGCTATGGCTACACCTTC. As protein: CASSQVRGSSYGYTF.

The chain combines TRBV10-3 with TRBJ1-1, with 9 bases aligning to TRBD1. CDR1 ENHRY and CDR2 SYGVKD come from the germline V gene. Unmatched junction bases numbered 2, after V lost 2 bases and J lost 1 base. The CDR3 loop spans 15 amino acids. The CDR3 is CAISEPGQGNTEAFF. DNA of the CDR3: TGTGCCATCAGTGAGCCGGGACAGGGGAACACTGAAGCTTTCTTT.

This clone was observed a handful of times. CDR3 nucleotides: TGTGCCAGTAGTCACCTCGTGAGGGCAGCTAACTATGGCTACACCTTC. Amino acid sequence: CASSHLVRAANYGYTF. V gene TRBV19 combines with J gene TRBJ1-2; D call uncertain. Looked up from germline, CDR1 is LNHDA and CDR2 is SQIVND (reference sequence). The CDR3 is 16 residues long. Trimming removed 5 bases from V and 0 bases from J, with 16 bases in between.

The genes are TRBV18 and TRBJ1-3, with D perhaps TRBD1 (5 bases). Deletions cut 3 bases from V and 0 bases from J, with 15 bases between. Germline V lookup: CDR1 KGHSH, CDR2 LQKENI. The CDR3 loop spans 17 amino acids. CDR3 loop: CASSPMEGRGSGNTIYF. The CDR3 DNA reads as TGTGCCAGCTCACCGATGGAGGGACGAGGCTCTGGAAACACCATATATTTT.

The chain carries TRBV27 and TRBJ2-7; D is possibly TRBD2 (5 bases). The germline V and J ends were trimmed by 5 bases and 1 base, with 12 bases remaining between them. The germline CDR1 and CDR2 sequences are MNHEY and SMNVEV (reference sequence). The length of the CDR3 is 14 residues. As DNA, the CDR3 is TGTGCCAGCAGTCCGGAGGACGCATCCTACGAGCAGTACTTC. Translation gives CASSPEDASYEQYF.

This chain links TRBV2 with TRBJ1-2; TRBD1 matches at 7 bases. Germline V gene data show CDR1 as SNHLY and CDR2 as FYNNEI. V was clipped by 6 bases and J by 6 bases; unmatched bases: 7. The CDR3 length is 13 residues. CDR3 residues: CASRGDREHGYTF. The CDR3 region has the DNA TGTGCCAGCAGGGGCGACAGGGAACATGGCTACACCTTC.

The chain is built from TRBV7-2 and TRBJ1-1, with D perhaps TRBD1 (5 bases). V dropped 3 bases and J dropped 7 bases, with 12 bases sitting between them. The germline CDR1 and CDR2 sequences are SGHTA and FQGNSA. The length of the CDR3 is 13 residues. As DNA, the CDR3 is TGTGCCAGCAGCTTTTCCCGGGGGGGTGAAGCTTTCTTT. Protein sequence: CASSFSRGGEAFF. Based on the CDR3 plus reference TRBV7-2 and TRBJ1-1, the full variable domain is GAGVSQSPSNKVTEKGKDVELRCDPISGHTALYWYRQSLGQGLEFLIYFQGNSAPDKSGLPSDRFSAERTGGSVSTLTIQRTQQEDSAVYLCASSFSRGGEAFFGQGTRLTVV.

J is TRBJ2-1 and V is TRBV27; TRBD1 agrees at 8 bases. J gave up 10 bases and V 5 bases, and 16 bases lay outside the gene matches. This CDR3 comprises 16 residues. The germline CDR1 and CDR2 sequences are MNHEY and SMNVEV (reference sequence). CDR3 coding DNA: TGTGCCAGCAGTCCACCCAGGGGGCCGGCTAGTTTGGAGCAGTTCTTC. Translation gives CASSPPRGPASLEQFF.

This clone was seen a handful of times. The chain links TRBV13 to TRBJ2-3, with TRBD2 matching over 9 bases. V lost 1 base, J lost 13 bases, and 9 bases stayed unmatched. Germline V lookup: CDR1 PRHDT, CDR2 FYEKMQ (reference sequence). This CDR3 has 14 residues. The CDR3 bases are TGTGCCAGCAGCTTAGAGCGGGGGGTCCCATTGGAGTATTTT. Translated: CASSLERGVPLEYF.

CDR3 sequence (DNA): TGTGCCAGCAGCCCGGGTGGAGGGGATACGCAGTATTTT. Translation: CASSPGGGDTQYF. This chain joins TRBV11-2 and TRBJ2-3, with TRBD2 as a possible D gene (6 bases). Trimming cost V 5 bases and J 6 bases, with 12 bases left between them. Germline V gives CDR1 SGHAT, CDR2 FQNNGV. The CDR3 is 13 amino acids. Full variable domain (missing parts from reference TRBV11-2 and TRBJ2-3): EAGVAQSPRYKIIEKRQSVAFWCNPISGHATLYWYQQILGQGPKLLIQFQNNGVVDDSQLPKDRFSAERLKGVDSTLKIQPAKLEDSAVYLCASSPGGGDTQYFGPGTRLTVL.

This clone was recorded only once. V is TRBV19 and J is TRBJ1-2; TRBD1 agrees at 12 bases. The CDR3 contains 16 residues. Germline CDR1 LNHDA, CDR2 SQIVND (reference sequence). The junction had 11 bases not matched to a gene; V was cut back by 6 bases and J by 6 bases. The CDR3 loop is CASRATHGTGGNGYTF. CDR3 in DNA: TGTGCCAGTAGAGCCACCCACGGGACAGGGGGCAATGGCTACACCTTC.

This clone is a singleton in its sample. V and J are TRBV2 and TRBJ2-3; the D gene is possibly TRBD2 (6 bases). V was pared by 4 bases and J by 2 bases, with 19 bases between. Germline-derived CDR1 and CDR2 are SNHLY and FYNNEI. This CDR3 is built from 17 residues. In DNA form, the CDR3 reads TGTGCCAGCAGTGTTGCCCAACGGGGGACCGACACAGATACGCAGTATTTT. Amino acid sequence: CASSVAQRGTDTDTQYF.

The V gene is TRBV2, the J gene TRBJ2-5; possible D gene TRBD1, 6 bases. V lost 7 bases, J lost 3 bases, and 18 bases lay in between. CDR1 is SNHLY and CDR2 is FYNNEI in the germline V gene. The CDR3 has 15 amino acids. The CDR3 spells CASTVLRGGEETQYF. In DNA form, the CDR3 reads TGTGCCAGCACTGTTTTGCGAGGGGGAGAAGAGACCCAGTACTTC.

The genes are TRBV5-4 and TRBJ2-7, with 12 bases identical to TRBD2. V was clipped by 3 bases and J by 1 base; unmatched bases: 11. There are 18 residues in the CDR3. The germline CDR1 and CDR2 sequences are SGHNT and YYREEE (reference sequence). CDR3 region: CASSSPGLAGITSYEQYF. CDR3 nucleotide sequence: TGTGCCAGCAGCTCGCCGGGACTAGCGGGTATCACATCCTACGAGCAGTACTTC.

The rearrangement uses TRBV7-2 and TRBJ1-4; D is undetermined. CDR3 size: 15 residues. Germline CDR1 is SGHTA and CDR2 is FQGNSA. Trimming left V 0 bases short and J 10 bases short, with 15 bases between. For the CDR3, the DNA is TGTGCCAGCAGCTTAGCACAGTCCATGAGCGGAAAACTGTTTTTT. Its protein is CASSLAQSMSGKLFF.